These T cell receptor beta chains were read from a single sample in a study of T cell changes during pregnancy in multiple sclerosis. Profiling relied on immunoSEQ multiplex PCR, and the TCRdb table lists in-frame clones only, not all of them. The sample lists nearly 60,000 clones, roughly nine tenths occurring once. Sequences were derived from CD4+ T cells from peripheral blood mononuclear cells, sampled after pregnancy. The receptors stem from a female donor in good health, enrolled as a control in a pregnancy study. CDR3s include the opening cysteine and the closing phenylalanine or tryptophan. The D gene is left open where the match is weak. Part of the rows lack a size; the others show once, few, many or a class for expanded clones.

j_gene: TRBJ1-6; d_gene: TRBD1; abundance: NA; v_gene: TRBV14; CDR3nt: TGTGCCAGCAGCCACGTCAGGGGGCATTCACCCCTCCACTTT; CDR3aa: CASSHVRGHSPLHF
j_gene: TRBJ1-1; d_gene: NA; abundance: NA; v_gene: TRBV7-2; CDR3nt: TGTGCCAGCAGCTTTCGGGATCGAGGCACTGAAGCTTTCTTT; CDR3aa: CASSFRDRGTEAFF
j_gene: TRBJ2-1; d_gene: TRBD2; abundance: NA; v_gene: TRBV9; CDR3nt: TGTGCCAGCAGCGCCGGACTAGGGAGGCACAATGAGCAGTTCTTC; CDR3aa: CASSAGLGRHNEQFF
j_gene: TRBJ1-5; d_gene: NA; abundance: NA; v_gene: TRBV12-5; CDR3nt: TGTGCTAGTGGTTTGGAATACCCGTTGGGGGGGGGACTAAATCAGCCCCAGCATTTT; CDR3aa: CASGLEYPLGGGLNQPQHF
j_gene: TRBJ1-1; d_gene: NA; abundance: once; v_gene: TRBV6-4; CDR3nt: TGTGCCAGCAGTGAACAGAGTAACACTGAAGCTTTCTTT; CDR3aa: CASSEQSNTEAFF
j_gene: TRBJ1-6; d_gene: NA; abundance: NA; v_gene: TRBV18; CDR3nt: TGTGCCAGCTCACCCCAGGGCTCTAATTCACCCCTCCACTTT; CDR3aa: CASSPQGSNSPLHF
j_gene: TRBJ1-4; d_gene: TRBD1; abundance: NA; v_gene: TRBV11-3; CDR3nt: TGTGCCAGCAGCCCTCAATTACAGGGGAATAATGAAAAACTGTTTTTT; CDR3aa: CASSPQLQGNNEKLFF
j_gene: TRBJ2-2; d_gene: TRBD2; abundance: NA; v_gene: TRBV7-2; CDR3nt: TGTGCCAGCAGCTTAGGGCCTAGCGGGGGGGCCGGCACCGGGGAGCTGTTTTTT; CDR3aa: CASSLGPSGGAGTGELFF
j_gene: TRBJ1-2; d_gene: TRBD1; abundance: NA; v_gene: TRBV6-4; CDR3nt: TGTGCCAGCAGTCCGGACAGGGGAAGGAGCTACACCTTC; CDR3aa: CASSPDRGRSYTF
j_gene: TRBJ2-7; d_gene: NA; abundance: once; v_gene: TRBV21-1; CDR3nt: TGTGCCAGCAGCCCCCCGGGACAGGGATCCCCCTACGAGCAGTACTTC; CDR3aa: CASSPPGQGSPYEQYF
j_gene: TRBJ2-2; d_gene: TRBD1; abundance: NA; v_gene: TRBV29-1; CDR3nt: TGCAGCGTTGAGCGCGGGACAGGAGTGAACACCGGGGAGCTGTTTTTT; CDR3aa: CSVERGTGVNTGELFF
j_gene: TRBJ2-1; d_gene: NA; abundance: NA; v_gene: TRBV18; CDR3nt: TGTGCCAGCTCACCAAGTAACAGGCCCTCCTACAATGAGCAGTTCTTC; CDR3aa: CASSPSNRPSYNEQFF
j_gene: TRBJ2-1; d_gene: NA; abundance: NA; v_gene: TRBV14; CDR3nt: TGTGCCAGCAGCCTACACTACAATGAGCAGTTCTTC; CDR3aa: CASSLHYNEQFF
j_gene: TRBJ1-2; d_gene: TRBD1; abundance: once; v_gene: TRBV9; CDR3nt: TGTGCCAGCAGCCCCGGACAGGGAGGCTATGGCTACACCTTC; CDR3aa: CASSPGQGGYGYTF
j_gene: TRBJ1-2; d_gene: NA; abundance: NA; v_gene: TRBV7-2; CDR3nt: TGTGCCAGCAGCTTATTTGCGGCGGGTGGGAACTATGGCTACACCTTC; CDR3aa: CASSLFAAGGNYGYTF
j_gene: TRBJ2-2; d_gene: NA; abundance: NA; v_gene: TRBV30; CDR3nt: TGTGCCTGGAAAGGTGGGGGCAGGGGCACCGGGGAGCTGTTTTTT; CDR3aa: CAWKGGGRGTGELFF
j_gene: TRBJ1-5; d_gene: TRBD1; abundance: NA; v_gene: TRBV4-1; CDR3nt: TGCGCCAGCAGCCAAGCGGGCTCGAGACAGGGGGGTCAGCCCCAGCATTTT; CDR3aa: CASSQAGSRQGGQPQHF